The next 8 T cell receptor beta chains were all read from a single sample in a study of T cell responses to AZD1222 COVID-19 vaccine. The assay was immunoSEQ multiplex PCR, and TCRdb's table has in-frame clones only and misses some. Among tens of thousands of clones listed, 85% to 90% were seen once. Sequencing was performed on peripheral blood, taken on day 0 of AZD1222 vaccination. The source is an adult in good health.

The chain employs TRBV11-2 and TRBJ1-2; D might be TRBD1 (5 bases). This CDR3 spans 13 amino acids. The germline V and J ends were trimmed by 5 bases and 7 bases, with 14 bases remaining between them. CDR1 is SGHAT, CDR2 FQNNGV, per germline. As DNA, the CDR3 is TGTGCCAGCAGCCACACCGGGGACGGTGGCTACACCTTC. Amino acid sequence: CASSHTGDGGYTF.

The gene calls are TRBV11-2 and TRBJ1-2; D is undetermined. The V gene's germline CDR1 is SGHAT and CDR2 FQNNGV. The CDR3 extends over 13 amino acids. V lost 5 bases and J lost 3, with 10 bases in between. The CDR3 DNA sequence: TGTGCCAGCAGCCCGTGGGCCGACTATGGCTACACCTTC. This codes for CASSPWADYGYTF.

This chain uses TRBV25-1 with TRBJ1-2, with D unclear. Trimming took 1 base from V and 4 from J, leaving 7 bases between them. This CDR3 is built from 13 residues. Germline V gene data show CDR1 as MGHDK and CDR2 as SYGVNS. CDR3: CASSEFGGYGYTF. The CDR3, as DNA: TGTGCCAGCAGTGAATTCGGCGGCTATGGCTACACCTTC.

The rearrangement joins TRBV3-1 (or the pseudogene TRBV3-2) to TRBJ2-6; D ambiguous. The CDR3 contains 14 residues. Germline V gene lookup returns CDR1 LGHDT and CDR2 YNNKEL (reference sequence). V lost 5 bases to trimming and J lost 0 bases, with 5 bases between them. CDR3 protein: CASSVRSGANVLTF. CDR3 nucleotides: TGTGCCAGCAGCGTCCGCTCTGGGGCCAACGTCCTGACTTTC.

The chain combines TRBV29-1 with TRBJ1-1; 8 bases are a match to TRBD1. The CDR3 consists of 12 residues. CDR1 and CDR2 from the germline V gene are SQVTM and ANQGSEA. Losses at the gene ends were 6 bases for V and 5 bases for J; bases not matched to a gene: 5. CDR3 region: CSVPGGRTEAFF. The CDR3 DNA reads as TGCAGCGTCCCAGGGGGCAGAACTGAAGCTTTCTTT.

The rearrangement uses TRBV5-8 and TRBJ1-1; D might be TRBD1 (5 bases). This CDR3 spans 16 amino acids. Germline CDR1 reads SGHTS; CDR2 reads YDEGEE. The germline V and J ends were trimmed by 0 bases and 9 bases, with 21 bases remaining between them. The CDR3 region has the DNA TGTGCCAGCAGCTTGGAGACAGCTCACCCCTCTATGAAAGCTTTCTTT. It encodes CASSLETAHPSMKAFF.

This chain connects TRBV7-6 to TRBJ2-1; D gene unclear. The CDR3 loop spans 13 amino acids. V lost 5 bases and J 9 bases, leaving 14 bases between the germline ends. Germline loops: CDR1 SGHVS, CDR2 FNYEAQ. The CDR3 reads CASSASRTREQFF. For the CDR3, the DNA is TGTGCCAGCAGCGCATCTAGAACGCGTGAGCAGTTCTTC.

This chain joins TRBV9 and TRBJ2-7, with D maybe TRBD2 (6 bases). Germline lookup yields CDR1 SGDLS and CDR2 YYNGEE. V was clipped by 4 bases and J by 3 bases, with 14 bases between them. The CDR3 sequence is 14 residues long. The CDR3 DNA is TGTGCCAGCAGCTGGGGTGTTAGCGGCTACGAGCAGTACTTC. Protein product: CASSWGVSGYEQYF.